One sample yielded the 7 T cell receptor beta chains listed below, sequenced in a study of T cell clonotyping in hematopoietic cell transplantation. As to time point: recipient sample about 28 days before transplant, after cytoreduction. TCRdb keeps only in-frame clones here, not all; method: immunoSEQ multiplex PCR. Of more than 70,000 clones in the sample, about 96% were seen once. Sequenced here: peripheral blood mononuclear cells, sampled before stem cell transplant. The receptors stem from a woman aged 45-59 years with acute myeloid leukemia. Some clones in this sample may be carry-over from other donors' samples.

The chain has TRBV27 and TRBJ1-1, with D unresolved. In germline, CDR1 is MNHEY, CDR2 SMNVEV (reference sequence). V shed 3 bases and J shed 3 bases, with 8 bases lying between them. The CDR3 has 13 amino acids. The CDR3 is CASSFRWDTEAFF. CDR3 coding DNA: TGTGCCAGCAGTTTTCGATGGGACACTGAAGCTTTCTTT.

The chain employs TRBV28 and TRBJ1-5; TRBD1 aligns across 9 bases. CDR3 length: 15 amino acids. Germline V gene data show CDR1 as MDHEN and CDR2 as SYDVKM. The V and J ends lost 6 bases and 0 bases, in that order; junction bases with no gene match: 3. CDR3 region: CASSRDRASNQPQHF. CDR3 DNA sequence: TGTGCCAGCAGCCGGGACAGGGCTAGCAATCAGCCCCAGCATTTT.

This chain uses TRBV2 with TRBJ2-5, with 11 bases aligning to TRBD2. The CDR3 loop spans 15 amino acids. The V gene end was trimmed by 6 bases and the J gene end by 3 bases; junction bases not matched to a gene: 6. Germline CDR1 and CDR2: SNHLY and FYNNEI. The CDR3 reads CASSEMGLAEETQYF. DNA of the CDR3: TGTGCCAGCAGCGAAATGGGACTAGCGGAAGAGACCCAGTACTTC.

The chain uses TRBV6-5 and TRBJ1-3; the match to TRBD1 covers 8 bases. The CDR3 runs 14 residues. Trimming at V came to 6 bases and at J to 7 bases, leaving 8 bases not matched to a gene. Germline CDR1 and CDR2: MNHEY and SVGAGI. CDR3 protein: CASRPPGQGNTIYF. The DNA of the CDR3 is TGTGCCAGCAGACCCCCCGGACAGGGCAACACCATATATTTT.

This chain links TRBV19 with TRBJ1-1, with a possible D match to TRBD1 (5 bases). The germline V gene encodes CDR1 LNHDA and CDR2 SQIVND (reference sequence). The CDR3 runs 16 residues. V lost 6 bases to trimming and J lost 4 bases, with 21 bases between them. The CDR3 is CASSSNKGTLATEAFF. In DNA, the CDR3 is TGTGCCAGTAGCAGTAATAAAGGGACGTTGGCCACTGAAGCTTTCTTT.

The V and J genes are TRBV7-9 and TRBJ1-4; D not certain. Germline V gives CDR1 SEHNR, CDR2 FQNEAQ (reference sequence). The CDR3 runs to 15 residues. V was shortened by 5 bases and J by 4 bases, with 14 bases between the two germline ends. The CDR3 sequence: CASSPADRSNEKLFF. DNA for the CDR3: TGTGCCAGCAGCCCCGCGGACCGGAGTAATGAAAAACTGTTTTTT.

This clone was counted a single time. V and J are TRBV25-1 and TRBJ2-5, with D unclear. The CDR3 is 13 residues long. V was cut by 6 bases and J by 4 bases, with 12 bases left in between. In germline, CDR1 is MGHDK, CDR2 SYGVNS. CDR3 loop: CASRGRPGETQYF. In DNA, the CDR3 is TGTGCCAGCAGAGGAAGGCCGGGAGAGACCCAGTACTTC.